This T cell receptor (beta chain) was identified in a study of CD8 T cells in Susac syndrome. Study-wide results and limits: It was acknowledged in the study that its TCR sequencing and HLA analysis involved a relatively small number of individuals.

On this clonotype itself: Antigen: not known.

RNA, at roughly 0.5 to 1 ug, was reverse transcribed with random hexamers. By means of immunoSEQ multiplex PCR, TCR beta CDR3 spanning 54 Vbeta and 13 Jbeta underwent amplification. TCRdb redid the calling of the immunoSEQ multiplex PCR reads with MiXCR, one entry per CDR3 protein. The repertoire has some 450,000 distinct CDR3 sequences, 85% to 90% of them found once; the top ten carry 0.09% to 0.15%. CDR1 and CDR2 from the germline V gene are SGHRS and YFSETQ. The CDR3 runs to 16 residues. Trimming took 1 base from V and 3 from J, leaving 16 bases between them. Control patients had untreated stable or active relapsing-remitting multiple sclerosis by revised McDonald criteria. TEMRA cells were FACS-enriched, unlike CD8+ and CD4+ T cells, which were negatively isolated.

V and J are TRBV5-1 and TRBJ2-5; weak D call: TRBD1 (6 bases). This clonotype originated in a human donor with multiple sclerosis. The specimen sequenced was CD8+ T cells from PBMCs. CDR3 nucleotide sequence: TGCGCCAGCAGCTTGCCCGACAGGACAGACGAAGAGACCCAGTACTTC. Amino acids: CASSLPDRTDEETQYF.